This entry is about one T cell receptor (beta chain). Its antigen remains unknown. The CDR3 consists of 16 residues. Germline assignment: CDR1 MRHNA and CDR2 SNTAGT. V was shortened by 0 bases and J by 1 base, with 10 bases between the two germline ends. The data derive from a study of T cell responses to AZD1222 COVID-19 vaccine. Study findings and constraints: Increased Spike-specific TCR breadth and depth were observed after two AZD1222 doses. Repertoire sampling occurred only after the peak T cell response.

Clones were read by immunoSEQ multiplex PCR, and TCRdb kept only the in-frame ones, dropping some. The top ten hold about 14% of the sample, which has 50,000 or so clones, 80% to 90% seen once. The clonotype comes from an adult in good health. V usage is TRBV6-4 and J usage is TRBJ2-1, with D perhaps matching TRBD2 (6 bases). The specimen was peripheral blood, collected on day 0 of AZD1222 vaccination. The CDR3 loop is CASSDSWRGSYNEQFF. DNA for the CDR3: TGTGCCAGCAGTGACTCCTGGCGGGGTTCCTACAATGAGCAGTTCTTC.